This T cell receptor beta chain was observed in a study of blood T cells in healthy people across ages. Findings of the study overall: A roughly linear fall in TCR beta diversity per million T cells was seen with increasing age. Donors of long life had a larger count of naive CD4+ cells and greater diversity than aged donors.

Sample-barcoded 5' priming and a J-beta primer mix drove a second PCR of roughly 6 to 12 cycles. Carrying 12 random nucleotides, a template-switch adaptor labeled each individual cDNA molecule. TCRdb called the 5' RACE reads again in MiXCR, with one record for every CDR3 protein. This sample yields some 760,000 distinct CDR3 sequences, of which roughly 25% are seen a single time; 8% to 10% belongs to the top ten. A word on this clonotype: What it binds is unknown.

The CDR3 sequence is 15 residues long. The germline CDR1 and CDR2 sequences are SGHRS and YFSETQ. The same sample was also studied in work on T cells of mothers and their children. That work contributes: When mothers and children were related, their normalized repertoire overlap, which was always slightly higher, did not differ significantly from that of unrelated pairs.

This TCR was sampled from a boy aged 5-17 years in good health. The chain has TRBV5-1 and TRBJ2-5, with 8 bases that match TRBD1. The DNA matches TRBJ2-1 better at its end, which makes the J call doubtful. The material sequenced was blood. The CDR3 region is CASSLTQGAGIEQFF. The CDR3 bases are TGCGCCAGCAGCTTGACCCAGGGGGCGGGAATTGAGCAGTTCTTC.